The rows below give T cell receptor beta chains drawn from one sample of a study of OX40 agonist ivuxolimab in advanced cancers. The data were produced by immunoSEQ multiplex PCR, yet TCRdb's version contains in-frame clones alone and is incomplete. In the table there are roughly 76,000 clones, around 84% of which are singletons. Sequenced here: CD4+ or CD8+ T cells sorted from blood, sampled in a trial of the OX40 agonist ivuxolimab. Source of these receptors: an adult with an advanced solid tumor such as melanoma, head and neck, liver or kidney cancer. The CDR3 runs from the conserved cysteine through the conserved F or W. A D gene is named only where the DNA matches it firmly. The size of a clone is reported for some rows only, either as once, few or many, or as a class for expanded clones.

>TRBV19|TRBJ2-1|.|TRBD2
CATSEGLADGEQFF
TGTGCCACCTCCGAGGGACTAGCGGACGGTGAGCAGTTCTTC
>TRBV5-1|TRBJ2-3|once|TRBD1
CASSRQGAGLSDTQYF
TGCGCCAGCAGCCGACAGGGGGCCGGGTTGTCAGATACGCAGTATTTT
>TRBV4-2|TRBJ2-3|few|TRBD2
CASSQVGTSGSADTQYF
TGTGCCAGCAGCCAAGTTGGAACTAGCGGGTCCGCAGATACGCAGTATTTT
>TRBV6-1|TRBJ2-4|.|.
CASSESRVGDIQYF
TGTGCCAGCAGTGAATCAAGGGTTGGGGACATTCAGTACTTC
>TRBV7-2|TRBJ2-5|.|.
CASSLDLRETQYF
TGTGCCAGCAGCTTAGACCTTCGAGAGACCCAGTACTTC
>TRBV23-1|TRBJ1-2|.|.
CASSQSQGHKDYGYTF
TGCGCCAGCAGTCAATCACAGGGACATAAGGACTATGGCTACACCTTC
>TRBV9|TRBJ1-3|.|.
CASSVSGSGNTIYF
TGTGCCAGCAGCGTTTCAGGGTCTGGAAACACCATATATTTT
>TRBV6-6|TRBJ2-6|.|.
CASSYNQGQGANVLTF
TGTGCCAGCAGTTATAACCAGGGACAAGGGGCCAACGTCCTGACTTTC
>TRBV14|TRBJ1-2|once|.
CAGTLEGWRGYTF
TGTGCCGGGACCTTGGAGGGCTGGCGTGGCTACACCTTC
>TRBV18|TRBJ2-1|.|TRBD2
CASKRDLGYYNEQFF
TGTGCCAGCAAGCGGGATTTGGGGTACTACAATGAGCAGTTCTTC
>TRBV6-1|TRBJ1-1|.|.
CASSGDWVNTEAFF
TGTGCCAGCAGTGGTGACTGGGTAAACACTGAAGCTTTCTTT
>TRBV7-2|TRBJ1-3|.|.
CASSFWDGNTIYF
TGTGCCAGCAGCTTTTGGGATGGAAACACCATATATTTT
>TRBV6-6|TRBJ1-6|.|TRBD1
CASTSGRGLKNSPLHF
TGTGCCAGCACCAGTGGGAGGGGGCTCAAAAATTCACCCCTCCACTTT
>TRBV15|TRBJ1-5|.|TRBD1
CATSPRDRGRGSNQPQHF
TGTGCCACCAGCCCCCGGGACAGGGGGCGCGGGAGCAATCAGCCCCAGCATTTT
>TRBV6-6|TRBJ2-5|once|.
CASSYSATSRQETQYF
TGTGCCAGCAGTTACTCGGCTACTAGTCGCCAAGAGACCCAGTACTTC
>TRBV6-1|TRBJ1-5|.|.
CASSEFHRSNQPQHF
TGTGCCAGCAGTGAGTTTCATCGGAGCAATCAGCCCCAGCATTTT
>TRBV6-6|TRBJ1-6|once|.
CASSYQVSNNSPLHF
TGTGCCAGCAGTTACCAGGTGTCAAATAATTCACCCCTCCACTTT
>TRBV28|TRBJ1-2|.|.
CASSRTDIYGYTF
TGTGCCAGCAGTCGGACAGATATCTATGGCTACACCTTC
>TRBV11-2|TRBJ1-1|few|.
CASSLGPTEAFF
TGTGCCAGCAGCTTAGGTCCCACTGAAGCTTTCTTT
>TRBV29-1|TRBJ2-3|.|TRBD2
CSVGRGGFADTQYF
TGCAGCGTTGGTCGCGGGGGGTTCGCAGATACGCAGTATTTT
>TRBV12-5|TRBJ1-1|.|.
CASGSDSENTEAFF
TGTGCTAGTGGTTCAGACTCAGAGAACACTGAAGCTTTCTTT
>TRBV18|TRBJ1-1|few|.
CASSRGHRNTEAFF
TGTGCCAGCTCACGAGGACACAGGAACACTGAAGCTTTCTTT
>TRBV6-6|TRBJ1-5|once|.
CASSYHSEPQHF
TGTGCCAGCAGTTACCACAGTGAGCCCCAGCATTTT
>TRBV18|TRBJ2-7|.|TRBD1
CASSGQAGEQYF
TGTGCCAGCTCCGGACAGGCGGGCGAGCAGTACTTC
>TRBV6-5|TRBJ2-1|.|TRBD1
CASAGQGSYNEQFF
TGTGCCTCCGCGGGACAGGGGTCCTACAATGAGCAGTTCTTC
>TRBV7-9|TRBJ2-2|.|.
CASSWARRANTGELFF
TGTGCCAGCAGCTGGGCGCGCAGGGCAAACACCGGGGAGCTGTTTTTT
>TRBV19|TRBJ1-2|.|.
CASNGGRFYGYTF
TGTGCCAGTAACGGGGGACGGTTCTATGGCTACACCTTC
>TRBV9|TRBJ2-2|.|.
CASSVVSGRNTGELFF
TGTGCCAGCAGCGTAGTCTCGGGCAGGAACACCGGGGAGCTGTTTTTT
>TRBV18|TRBJ1-3|.|.
CASSTGEDTIYF
TGTGCCAGCTCCACGGGTGAGGACACCATATATTTT
>TRBV6-5|TRBJ1-1|.|.
CASSYSISGSTEAFF
TGTGCCAGCAGTTACTCAATTTCAGGGTCCACTGAAGCTTTCTTT
>TRBV10-1|TRBJ2-3|few|TRBD1
CASSRGTGFLDTQYF
TGCGCCAGCAGCCGTGGGACAGGGTTTTTGGATACGCAGTATTTT
>TRBV15|TRBJ2-3|.|.
CATSRRAGGISTDTQYF
TGTGCCACCAGCAGACGCGCCGGAGGAATTAGCACAGATACGCAGTATTTT
>TRBV4-1|TRBJ2-7|.|TRBD2
CASSQRSGLAGGLSYEQYF
TGCGCCAGCAGCCAAAGATCTGGACTAGCGGGGGGACTCTCCTACGAGCAGTACTTC
>TRBV7-6|TRBJ2-5|.|.
CASSFTRLGGAQETQYF
TGTGCCAGCAGCTTTACACGATTAGGGGGGGCCCAAGAGACCCAGTACTTC
>TRBV29-1|TRBJ1-1|.|.
CSVGSPEIPEAFF
TGCAGCGTTGGGAGCCCCGAGATCCCTGAAGCTTTCTTT
>TRBV9|TRBJ1-2|.|.
CASSVRGDWANYGYTF
TGTGCCAGCAGCGTAAGGGGGGATTGGGCTAACTATGGCTACACCTTC
>TRBV5-4|TRBJ2-7|.|TRBD2
CASSFGGAKEQYF
TGTGCCAGCAGCTTCGGGGGGGCCAAAGAGCAGTACTTC
>TRBV7-2|TRBJ1-2|.|.
CASSLGSRTLYFPSF
TGTGCCAGCAGCTTAGGAAGTAGGACTCTCTACTTCCCTTCCTTC
>TRBV29-1|TRBJ2-5|.|.
CSVEGQETQYF
TGCAGCGTTGAAGGACAAGAGACCCAGTACTTC
>TRBV2|TRBJ2-3|.|.
CASAKTGLPPTDTQYF
TGTGCCAGCGCAAAAACAGGGCTACCGCCCACAGATACGCAGTATTTT
>TRBV28|TRBJ1-3|.|.
CASSPPQGTSGNTIYF
TGTGCCAGCAGTCCTCCACAGGGTACCTCTGGAAACACCATATATTTT